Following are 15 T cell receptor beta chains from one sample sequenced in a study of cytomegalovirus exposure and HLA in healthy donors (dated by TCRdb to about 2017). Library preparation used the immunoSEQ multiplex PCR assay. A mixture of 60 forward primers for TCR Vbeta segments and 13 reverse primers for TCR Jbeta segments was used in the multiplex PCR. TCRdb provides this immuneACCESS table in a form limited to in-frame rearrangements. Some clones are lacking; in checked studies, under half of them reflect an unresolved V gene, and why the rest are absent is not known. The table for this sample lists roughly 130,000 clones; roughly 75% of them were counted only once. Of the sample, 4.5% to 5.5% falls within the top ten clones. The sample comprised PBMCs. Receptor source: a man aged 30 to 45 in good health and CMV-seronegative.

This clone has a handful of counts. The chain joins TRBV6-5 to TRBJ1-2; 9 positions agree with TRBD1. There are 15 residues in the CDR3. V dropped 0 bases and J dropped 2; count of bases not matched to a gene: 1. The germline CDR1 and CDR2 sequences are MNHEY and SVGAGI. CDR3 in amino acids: CASSYSGTGNYGYTF. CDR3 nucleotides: TGTGCCAGCAGTTACTCAGGGACAGGGAACTATGGCTACACCTTC.

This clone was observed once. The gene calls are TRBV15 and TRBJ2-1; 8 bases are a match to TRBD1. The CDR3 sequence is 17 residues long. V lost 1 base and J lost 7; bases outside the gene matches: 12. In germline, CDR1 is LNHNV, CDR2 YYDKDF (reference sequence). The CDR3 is CATSRGPPNYRGNEQFF. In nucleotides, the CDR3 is TGTGCCACCAGCAGAGGCCCGCCGAATTACAGGGGGAATGAGCAGTTCTTC.

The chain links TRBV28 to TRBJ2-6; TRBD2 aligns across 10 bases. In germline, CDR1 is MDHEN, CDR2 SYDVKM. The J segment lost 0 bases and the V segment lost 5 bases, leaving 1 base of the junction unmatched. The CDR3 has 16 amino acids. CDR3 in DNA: TGTGCCAGCAGTAGCGGGGGGGCCTCTGGGGCCAACGTCCTGACTTTC. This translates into CASSSGGASGANVLTF.

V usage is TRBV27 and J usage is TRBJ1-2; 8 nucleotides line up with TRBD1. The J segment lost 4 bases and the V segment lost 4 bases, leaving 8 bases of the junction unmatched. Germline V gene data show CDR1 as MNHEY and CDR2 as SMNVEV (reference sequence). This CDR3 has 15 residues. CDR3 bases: TGTGCCAGCAGTTCCCGGACAGGGCATGGCTATGGCTACACCTTC. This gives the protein CASSSRTGHGYGYTF.

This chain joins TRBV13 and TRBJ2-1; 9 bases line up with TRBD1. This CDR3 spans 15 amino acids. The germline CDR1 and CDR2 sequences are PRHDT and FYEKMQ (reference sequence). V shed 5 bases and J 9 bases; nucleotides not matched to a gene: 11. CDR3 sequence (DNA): TGTGCCAGCAGCACTCCGGGACAGGGTGTTCGTGAGCAGTTCTTC. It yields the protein CASSTPGQGVREQFF.

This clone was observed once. The CDR3 nucleotides read TGTGCCAGCAGCCCTACCCTGGTCGTAGCCTATAATTCACCCCTCCACTTT. The encoded protein is CASSPTLVVAYNSPLHF. The chain is built from TRBV28 and TRBJ1-6; D gene uncertain. CDR1 MDHEN and CDR2 SYDVKM come from the germline V gene. V dropped 6 bases and J dropped 2 bases, with 17 bases sitting between them. This CDR3 has 17 amino acids.

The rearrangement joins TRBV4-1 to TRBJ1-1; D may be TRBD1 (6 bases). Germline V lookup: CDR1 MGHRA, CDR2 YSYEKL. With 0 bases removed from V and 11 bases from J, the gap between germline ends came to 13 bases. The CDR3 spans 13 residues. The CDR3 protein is CASSQEQGVNAFF. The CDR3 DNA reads TGCGCCAGCAGCCAAGAACAGGGCGTGAATGCTTTCTTT.

The chain's CDR3 is CASSQGGSSYNSPLHF. CDR3 nucleotide sequence: TGCGCCAGCAGCCAGGGGGGGAGCTCCTATAATTCACCCCTCCACTTT. This chain uses TRBV4-1 with TRBJ1-6; weak D call: TRBD1 (5 bases). Trimming stripped 3 bases from V and 0 bases from J, with 9 bases between. The V gene's germline CDR1 is MGHRA and CDR2 YSYEKL. The CDR3 runs to 16 residues.

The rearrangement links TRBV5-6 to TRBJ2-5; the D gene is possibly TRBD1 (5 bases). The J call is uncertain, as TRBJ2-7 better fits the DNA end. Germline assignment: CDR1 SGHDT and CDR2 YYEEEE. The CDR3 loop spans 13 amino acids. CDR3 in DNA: TGTGCCAGCAGCTTTTACAGGATCTACGAGCAGTACTTC. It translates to CASSFYRIYEQYF.

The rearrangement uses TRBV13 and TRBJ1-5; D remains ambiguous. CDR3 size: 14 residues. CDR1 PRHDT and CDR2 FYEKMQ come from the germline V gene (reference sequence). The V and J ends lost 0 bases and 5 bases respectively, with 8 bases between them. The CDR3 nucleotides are TGTGCCAGCAGCTTAGGACAGATTTATCAGCCCCAGCATTTT. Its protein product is CASSLGQIYQPQHF.

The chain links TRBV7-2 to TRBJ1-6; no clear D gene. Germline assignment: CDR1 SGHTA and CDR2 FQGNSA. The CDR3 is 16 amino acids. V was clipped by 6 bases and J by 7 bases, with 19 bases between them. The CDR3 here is CASSLRPGLRNSPLHF. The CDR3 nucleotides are TGTGCCAGCAGTCTACGTCCCGGACTGAGGAATTCACCCCTCCACTTT. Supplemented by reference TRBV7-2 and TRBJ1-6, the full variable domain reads GAGVSQSPSNKVTEKGKDVELRCDPISGHTALYWYRQSLGQGLEFLIYFQGNSAPDKSGLPSDRFSAERTGGSVSTLTIQRTQQEDSAVYLCASSLRPGLRNSPLHFGNGTRLTVT.

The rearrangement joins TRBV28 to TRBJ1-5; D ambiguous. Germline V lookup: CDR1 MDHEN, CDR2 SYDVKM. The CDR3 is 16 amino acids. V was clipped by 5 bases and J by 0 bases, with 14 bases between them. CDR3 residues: CASSRASLYSNQPQHF. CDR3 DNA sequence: TGTGCCAGCAGTCGTGCGTCGCTTTATAGCAATCAGCCCCAGCATTTT.

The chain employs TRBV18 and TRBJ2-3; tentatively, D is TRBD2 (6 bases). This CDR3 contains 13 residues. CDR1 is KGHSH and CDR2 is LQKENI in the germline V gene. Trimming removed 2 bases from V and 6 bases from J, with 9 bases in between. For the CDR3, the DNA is TGTGCCAGCTCACCAGGGGGAGGCGATACGCAGTATTTT. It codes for CASSPGGGDTQYF. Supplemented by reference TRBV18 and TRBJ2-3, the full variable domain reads NAGVMQNPRHLVRRRGQEARLRCSPMKGHSHVYWYRQLPEEGLKFMVYLQKENIIDESGMPKERFSAEFPKEGPSILRIQQVVRGDSAAYFCASSPGGGDTQYFGPGTRLTVL.

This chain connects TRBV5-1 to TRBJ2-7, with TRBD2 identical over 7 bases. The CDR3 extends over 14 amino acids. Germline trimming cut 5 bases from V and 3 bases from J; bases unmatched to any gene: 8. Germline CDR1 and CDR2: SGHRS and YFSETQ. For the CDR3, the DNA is TGCGCCAGCAGTGGAAAAAGCGGGAACTACGAGCAGTACTTC. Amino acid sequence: CASSGKSGNYEQYF.

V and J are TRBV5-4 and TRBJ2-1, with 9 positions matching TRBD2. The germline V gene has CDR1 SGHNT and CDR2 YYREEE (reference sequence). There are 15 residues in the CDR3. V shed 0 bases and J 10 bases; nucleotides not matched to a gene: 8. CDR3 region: CASSLGSGSLQEQFF. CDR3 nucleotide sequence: TGTGCCAGCAGCTTGGGTAGCGGGAGTCTCCAAGAGCAGTTCTTC.